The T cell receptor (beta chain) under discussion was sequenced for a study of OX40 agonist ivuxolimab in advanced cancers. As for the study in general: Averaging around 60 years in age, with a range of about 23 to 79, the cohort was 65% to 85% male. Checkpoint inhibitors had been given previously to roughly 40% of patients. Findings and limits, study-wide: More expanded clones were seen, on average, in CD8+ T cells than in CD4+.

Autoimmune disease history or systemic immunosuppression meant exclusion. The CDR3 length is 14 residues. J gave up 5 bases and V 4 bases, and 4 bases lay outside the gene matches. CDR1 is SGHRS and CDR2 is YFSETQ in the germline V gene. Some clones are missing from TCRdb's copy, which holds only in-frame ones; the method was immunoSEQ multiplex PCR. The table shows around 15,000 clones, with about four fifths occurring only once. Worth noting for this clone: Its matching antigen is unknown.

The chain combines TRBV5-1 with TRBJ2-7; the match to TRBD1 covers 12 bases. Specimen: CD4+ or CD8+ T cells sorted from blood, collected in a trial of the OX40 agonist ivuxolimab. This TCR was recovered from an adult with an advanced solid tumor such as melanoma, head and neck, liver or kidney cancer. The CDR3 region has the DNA TGCGCCAGCAGCGGCGGGACAGGGGGCAACGAGCAGTACTTC. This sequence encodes CASSGGTGGNEQYF. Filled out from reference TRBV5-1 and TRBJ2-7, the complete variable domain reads KAGVTQTPRYLIKTRGQQVTLSCSPISGHRSVSWYQQTPGQGLQFLFEYFSETQRNKGNFPGRFSGRQFSNSRSEMNVSTLELGDSALYLCASSGGTGGNEQYFGPGTRLTVT.